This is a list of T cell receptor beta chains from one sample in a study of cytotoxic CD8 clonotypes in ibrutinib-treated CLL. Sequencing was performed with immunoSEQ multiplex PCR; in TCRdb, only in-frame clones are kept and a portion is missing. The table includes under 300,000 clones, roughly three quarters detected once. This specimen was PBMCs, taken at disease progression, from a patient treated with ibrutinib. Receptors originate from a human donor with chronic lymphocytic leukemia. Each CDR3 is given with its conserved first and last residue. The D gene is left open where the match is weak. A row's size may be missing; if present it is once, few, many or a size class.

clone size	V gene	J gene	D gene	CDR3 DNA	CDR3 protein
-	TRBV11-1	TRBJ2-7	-	TGTGCCAGCAGCTTAAGTCTAGCTTACGAGCAGTACTTC	CASSLSLAYEQYF
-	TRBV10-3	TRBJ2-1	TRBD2	TGTGCCAGCAGGACTAGCGGGGGGTCTTACAATGAGCAGTTCTTC	CASRTSGGSYNEQFF
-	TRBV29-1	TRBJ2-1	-	TGCAGCGTTGAGGTCTTTAGGGGGTCCTACAATGAGCAGTTCTTC	CSVEVFRGSYNEQFF
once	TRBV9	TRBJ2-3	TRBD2	TGTGCCAGCAGCGTAGCTGGGGGCAGCGGGGGGGCACCAGATACGCAGTATTTT	CASSVAGGSGGAPDTQYF
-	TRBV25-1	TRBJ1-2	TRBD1	TGTGCCAGCAGTGCCGGGACAGGCGCTGGCTACACCTTC	CASSAGTGAGYTF
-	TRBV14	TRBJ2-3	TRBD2	TGTGCCAGCAGCTTACGACTAGCGGGCACAGATACGCAGTATTTT	CASSLRLAGTDTQYF
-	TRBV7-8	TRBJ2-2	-	TGTGCCAGCAGCTTTAGGGGAGGCGCGAACACCGGGGAGCTGTTTTTT	CASSFRGGANTGELFF
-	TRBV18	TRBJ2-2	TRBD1	TGTGCCAGCTCACCACTTCACAGGGGTCCGGACACCGGGGAGCTGTTTTTT	CASSPLHRGPDTGELFF
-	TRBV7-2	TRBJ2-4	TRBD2	TGTGCCAGCAGCTATAGCGGGAGGGCCACTGCTAAAAACATTCAGTACTTC	CASSYSGRATAKNIQYF
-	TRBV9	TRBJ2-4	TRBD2	TGTGCCAGCAGCGTAGATCCTAGCGGGGGGCCCCAGTACTTC	CASSVDPSGGPQYF
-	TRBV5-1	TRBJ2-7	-	TGCGCCAGCAGCCATGGGGGGTTGTCCTACGAGCAGTACTTC	CASSHGGLSYEQYF
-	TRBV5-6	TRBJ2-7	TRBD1	TGTGCCAGCAGCTCCCGGACAGGGGGCTACGAGCAGTACTTC	CASSSRTGGYEQYF
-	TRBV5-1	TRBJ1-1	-	TGCGCCAGCAGCTTGGGGTTCGGAGTGAACACTGAAGCTTTCTTT	CASSLGFGVNTEAFF
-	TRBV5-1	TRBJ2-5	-	TGCGCCAGCAGCTTGGAATGGGCAGAAGAGACCCAGTACTTC	CASSLEWAEETQYF
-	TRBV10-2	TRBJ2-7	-	TGCGCCAGCAAGCTTGTCTTACAGGCCTACGAGCAGTACTTC	CASKLVLQAYEQYF
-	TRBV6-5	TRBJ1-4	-	TGTGCCAGCAGTAACGTGGGTAGGAATGAAAAACTGTTTTTT	CASSNVGRNEKLFF
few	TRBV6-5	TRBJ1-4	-	TGTGCCAGCAGACTCGGGGGGGGCGATGAAAAACTGTTTTTT	CASRLGGGDEKLFF
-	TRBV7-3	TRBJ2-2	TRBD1	TGTGCCAGCAGCCGGACAGGTCCGAACACCGGGGAGCTGTTTTTT	CASSRTGPNTGELFF
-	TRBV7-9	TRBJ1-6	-	TGTGCCAGCAGCTTAGCGCTAGGACAGAGCTCCTATAATTCACCCCTCCACTTT	CASSLALGQSSYNSPLHF
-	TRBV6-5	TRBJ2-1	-	TGTGCCAGCAGTTACGAGGGGGGGAATGAGCAGTTCTTC	CASSYEGGNEQFF
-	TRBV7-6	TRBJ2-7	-	TGTGCCAGCAGCCAAACACCAGGGGTTTACTACGAGCAGTACTTC	CASSQTPGVYYEQYF
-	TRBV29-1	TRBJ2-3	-	TGCAGCGCTCTTGGGGGCGGGAGCCTCACAGATACGCAGTATTTT	CSALGGGSLTDTQYF
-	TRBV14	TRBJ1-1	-	TGTGCCAGCAGCCAAGAAATTGATGTGCCTGAAGCTTTCTTT	CASSQEIDVPEAFF
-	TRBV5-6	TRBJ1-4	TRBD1	TGTGCCAGCATCAGACCGGGACAGGGTAATGAAAAACTGTTTTTT	CASIRPGQGNEKLFF
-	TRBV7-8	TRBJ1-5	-	TGTGCCAGCAGCCCTGAGTGGCCTTGGGGAGTTCAGCCCCAGCATTTT	CASSPEWPWGVQPQHF
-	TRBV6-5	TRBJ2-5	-	TGTGCCAGCAGTTACGGGGGTTACAGCCAAGAGACCCAGTACTTC	CASSYGGYSQETQYF
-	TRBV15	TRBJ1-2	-	TGTGCCACCAGCAACAATAACTATGGCTACACCTTC	CATSNNNYGYTF
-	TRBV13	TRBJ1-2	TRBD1	TGTGCCAGCAGCCCCCGGGACAGGAGCTCCTATGGCTACACCTTC	CASSPRDRSSYGYTF
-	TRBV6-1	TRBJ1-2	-	TGTGCCAGCACCAGGGGAGGAAACTATGGCTACACCTTC	CASTRGGNYGYTF
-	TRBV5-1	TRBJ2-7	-	TGCGCCAGCAGCTTGGACAGCCGAAGACCCTACTACGAGCAGTACTTC	CASSLDSRRPYYEQYF
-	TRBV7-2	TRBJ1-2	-	TGTGCCAGCAGCATAGGGGGAAGAGACTATGGCTACACCTTC	CASSIGGRDYGYTF
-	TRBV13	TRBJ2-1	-	TGTGCCAGCAGCAAGCACCGGGACCCTCATGAGCAGTTCTTC	CASSKHRDPHEQFF
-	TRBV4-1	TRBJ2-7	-	TGCGCCAGCAGTCCAAGAGCGGGTTTCGTCTACGAGCAGTACTTC	CASSPRAGFVYEQYF
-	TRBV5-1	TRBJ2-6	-	TGCGCCAGCAGCCAGTTTACAGGGAAGGCCGGGGCCAACGTCCTGACTTTC	CASSQFTGKAGANVLTF
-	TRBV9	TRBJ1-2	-	TGTGCCAGCAGCGTAGGTCGGGATTCGGAGGGCTACACCTTC	CASSVGRDSEGYTF
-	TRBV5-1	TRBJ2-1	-	TGCGCCAGCAGCTTGAGAGCCGACAATGAGCAGTTCTTC	CASSLRADNEQFF
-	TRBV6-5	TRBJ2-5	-	TGTGCCAGCAGACCCGAGCAGGTCTTAGGGACCCAGTACTTC	CASRPEQVLGTQYF
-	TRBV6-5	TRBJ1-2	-	TGTGCCAGCAGTTACTTAAACAGGGCCTATGGCTACACCTTC	CASSYLNRAYGYTF
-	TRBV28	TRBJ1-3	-	TGTGCCAGCAGCGGCTCGGACCTCGCTGGCGTGGCTTCTGGAAACACCATATATTTT	CASSGSDLAGVASGNTIYF
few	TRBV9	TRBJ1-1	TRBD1	TGTGCCAGCAGAGCCTACAGGGGAGTGAACACTGAAGCTTTCTTT	CASRAYRGVNTEAFF
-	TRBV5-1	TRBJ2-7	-	TGCGCCAGCAGCTTGGTAGGCTGGGGCAGTTGGAACTACGAGCAGTACTTC	CASSLVGWGSWNYEQYF
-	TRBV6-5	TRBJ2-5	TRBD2	TGTGCCAGCAGTAGAGCGGGGGTGGAGACCCAGTACTTC	CASSRAGVETQYF
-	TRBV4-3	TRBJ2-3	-	TGCGCCAGCAGCCAAGCGCCCTCGGGAGATACGCAGTATTTT	CASSQAPSGDTQYF
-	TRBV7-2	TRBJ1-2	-	TGTGCCAGCAGCTTAACTGACCAAGTAACTGGCTACACCTTC	CASSLTDQVTGYTF
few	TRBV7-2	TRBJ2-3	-	TGTGCCAGCAGCAATAGGGACGGCACAGATACGCAGTATTTT	CASSNRDGTDTQYF
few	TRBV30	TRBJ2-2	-	TGTGCCTGGTTTGTTAGCGGCAACACCGGGGAGCTGTTTTTT	CAWFVSGNTGELFF
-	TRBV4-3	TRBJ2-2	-	TGCGCCAGCAGTCATACACCCGTGGCGGCCAACACCGGGGAGCTGTTTTTT	CASSHTPVAANTGELFF
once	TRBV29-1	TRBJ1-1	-	TGCAGCGTTGAATTGGGTTATACTGAAGCTTTCTTT	CSVELGYTEAFF
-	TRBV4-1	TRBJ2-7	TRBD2	TGCGCCAGCAGCCCGGGGACTAGCGGGAGGCTTCTCTACGAGCAGTACTTC	CASSPGTSGRLLYEQYF
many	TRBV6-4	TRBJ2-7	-	TGTGCCAGCGACCCCACAGGGTACGAGGACGAGCAGTACTTC	CASDPTGYEDEQYF
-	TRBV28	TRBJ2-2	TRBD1	TGTGCCAGCAGTTCCTATGCCGACAGGGGCAGGGCCACCGGGGAGCTGTTTTTT	CASSSYADRGRATGELFF
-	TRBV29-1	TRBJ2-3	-	TGCAGCGGGTCCCGAGACAGAAACACAGATACGCAGTATTTT	CSGSRDRNTDTQYF
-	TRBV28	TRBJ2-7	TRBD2	TGTGCCAGCAGTTCCCATAGCGGGATGGTCGAGCAGTACTTC	CASSSHSGMVEQYF
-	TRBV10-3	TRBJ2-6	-	TGTGCCATCAGTGAGAGCTCTGGGGCCAACGTCCTGACTTTC	CAISESSGANVLTF
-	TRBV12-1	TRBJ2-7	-	TGTGCCAGCAGCTCCTGGACAGTTGACTACGAGCAGTACTTC	CASSSWTVDYEQYF
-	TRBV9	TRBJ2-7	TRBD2	TGTGCCAGCGGGCCCTCTAGCGGATCCTACGAGCAGTACTTC	CASGPSSGSYEQYF
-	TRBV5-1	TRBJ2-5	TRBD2	TGCGCCAGCAGCTCCCCTAGCGGGGGGGCGGAGACCCAGTACTTC	CASSSPSGGAETQYF
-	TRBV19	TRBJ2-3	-	TGTGCCACACAGGGTTTCACAGATACGCAGTATTTT	CATQGFTDTQYF